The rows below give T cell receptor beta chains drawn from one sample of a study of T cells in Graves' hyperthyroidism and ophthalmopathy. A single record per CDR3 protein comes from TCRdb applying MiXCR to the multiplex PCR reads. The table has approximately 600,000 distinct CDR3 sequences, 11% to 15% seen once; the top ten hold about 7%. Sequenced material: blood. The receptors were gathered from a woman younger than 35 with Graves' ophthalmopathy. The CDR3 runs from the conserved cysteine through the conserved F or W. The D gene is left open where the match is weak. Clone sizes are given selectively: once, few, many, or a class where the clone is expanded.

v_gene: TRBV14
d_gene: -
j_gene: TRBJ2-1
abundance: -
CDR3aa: CATEGDSDEQFF
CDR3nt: TGTGCCACCGAGGGAGATAGCGATGAGCAGTTCTTC

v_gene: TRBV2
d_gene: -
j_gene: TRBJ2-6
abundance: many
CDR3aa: CASGGGKSGANVLTF
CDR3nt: TGTGCCAGCGGGGGCGGAAAGTCTGGGGCCAACGTCCTGACTTTC

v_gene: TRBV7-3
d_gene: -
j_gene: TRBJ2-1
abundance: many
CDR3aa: CASSPNFGGEQFF
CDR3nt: TGTGCCAGCAGCCCCAACTTCGGGGGTGAGCAGTTCTTC

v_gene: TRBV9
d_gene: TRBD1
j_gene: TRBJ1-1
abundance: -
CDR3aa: CASSAGQGATEAFF
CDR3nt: TGTGCCAGCAGCGCGGGACAGGGGGCGACTGAAGCTTTCTTT

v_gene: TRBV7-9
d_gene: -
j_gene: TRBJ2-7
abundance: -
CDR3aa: CASSPRVGGTHEQYF
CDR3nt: TGTGCCAGCAGCCCACGGGTGGGCGGGACGCACGAGCAGTACTTC

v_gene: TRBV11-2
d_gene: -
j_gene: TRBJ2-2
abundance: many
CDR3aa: CASSSGLQNTGELFF
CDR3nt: TGTGCCAGCAGCTCGGGACTCCAGAACACCGGGGAGCTGTTTTTT

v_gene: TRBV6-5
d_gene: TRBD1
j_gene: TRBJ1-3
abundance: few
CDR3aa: CASSYTNRGPGNTIYF
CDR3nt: TGTGCCAGCAGTTATACTAACAGGGGGCCCGGAAACACCATATATTTT

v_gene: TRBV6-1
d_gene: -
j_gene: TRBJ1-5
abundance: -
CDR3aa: CASSSDSIDPRSNQPQHF
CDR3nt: TGTGCCAGCAGTTCCGACTCCATTGACCCCAGGAGCAATCAGCCCCAGCATTTT

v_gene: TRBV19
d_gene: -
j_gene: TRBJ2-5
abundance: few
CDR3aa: CASSIRGEAQETQYF
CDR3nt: TGTGCCAGTAGTATTAGGGGAGAAGCCCAAGAGACCCAGTACTTC

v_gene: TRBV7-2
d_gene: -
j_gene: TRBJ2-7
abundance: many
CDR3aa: CASSPSPPGQGGTSDYEQYF
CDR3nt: TGTGCCAGCAGCCCTAGTCCTCCGGGACAGGGTGGGACTAGCGACTACGAGCAGTACTTC

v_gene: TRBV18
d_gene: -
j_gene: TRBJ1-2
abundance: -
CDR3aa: CASSLAGDGGNYGYTF
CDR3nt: TGTGCCAGCTCATTGGCAGGGGATGGCGGAAACTATGGCTACACCTTC

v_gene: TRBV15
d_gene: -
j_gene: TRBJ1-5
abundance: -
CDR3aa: CATSREYDENQPQHF
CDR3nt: TGTGCCACCAGCAGAGAATATGACGAAAATCAGCCCCAGCATTTT

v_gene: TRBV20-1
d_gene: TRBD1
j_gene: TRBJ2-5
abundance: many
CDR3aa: CSARAGQAETQYF
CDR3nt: TGCAGTGCTAGAGCTGGACAGGCGGAGACCCAGTACTTC

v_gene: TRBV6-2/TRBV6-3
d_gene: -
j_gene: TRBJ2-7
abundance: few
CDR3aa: CASSYSAYDSYEQYF
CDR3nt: TGTGCCAGCAGTTACTCAGCCTACGACTCCTACGAGCAGTACTTC

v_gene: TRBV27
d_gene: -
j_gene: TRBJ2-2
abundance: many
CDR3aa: CASSLRGLNTGELFF
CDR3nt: TGTGCCAGCAGTTTACGTGGACTGAACACCGGGGAGCTGTTTTTT

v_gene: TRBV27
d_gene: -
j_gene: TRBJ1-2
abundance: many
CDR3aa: CASGKDRDYGYTF
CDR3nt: TGTGCCAGCGGGAAAGATAGGGACTATGGCTACACCTTC

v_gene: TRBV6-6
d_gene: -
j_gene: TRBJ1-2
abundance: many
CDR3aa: CASSYSDSPVYGYTF
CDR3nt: TGTGCCAGCAGTTACTCGGACAGTCCTGTATATGGCTACACCTTC

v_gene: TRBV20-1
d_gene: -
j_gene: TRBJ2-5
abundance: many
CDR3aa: CSARPQASQLGVGTQYF
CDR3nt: TGCAGTGCTAGACCGCAAGCGAGCCAGCTCGGGGTCGGGACCCAGTACTTC

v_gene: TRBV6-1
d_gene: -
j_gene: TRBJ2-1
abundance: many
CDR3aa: CASSEWKKQGNEQFF
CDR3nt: TGTGCCAGCAGTGAATGGAAGAAACAAGGCAATGAGCAGTTCTTC

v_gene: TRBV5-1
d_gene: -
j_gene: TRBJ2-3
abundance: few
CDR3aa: CASRPERFYLADTQYF
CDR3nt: TGCGCCAGCAGGCCGGAGCGGTTTTATTTAGCAGATACGCAGTATTTT

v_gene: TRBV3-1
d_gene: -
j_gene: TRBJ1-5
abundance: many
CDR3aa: CASSQQGTDQPQHF
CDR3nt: TGTGCCAGCAGCCAACAGGGGACGGATCAGCCCCAGCATTTT

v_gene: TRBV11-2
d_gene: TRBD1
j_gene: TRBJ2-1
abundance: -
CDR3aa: CASSGDRGDEQFF
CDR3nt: TGTGCCAGCAGCGGGGACAGGGGAGATGAGCAGTTCTTC

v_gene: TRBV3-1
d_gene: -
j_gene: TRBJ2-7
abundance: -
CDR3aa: CASSQGVTTYEQYF
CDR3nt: TGTGCCAGCAGCCAAGGTGTCACCACCTACGAGCAGTACTTC

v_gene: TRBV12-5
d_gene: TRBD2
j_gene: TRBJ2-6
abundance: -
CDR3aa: CASGLILAGTSGKAVSGANVLTF
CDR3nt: TGTGCTAGCGGTTTGATCTTAGCCGGGACTAGCGGGAAGGCTGTCTCTGGGGCCAACGTCCTGACTTTC

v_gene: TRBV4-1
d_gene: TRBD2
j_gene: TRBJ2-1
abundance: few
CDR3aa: CASSQDPPGLANEQFF
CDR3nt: TGCGCCAGCAGCCAAGATCCACCCGGACTAGCAAATGAGCAGTTCTTC

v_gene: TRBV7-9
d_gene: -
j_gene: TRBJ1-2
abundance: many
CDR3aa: CASSLARGYTF
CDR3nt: TGTGCCAGCAGCTTAGCCCGAGGCTACACCTTC

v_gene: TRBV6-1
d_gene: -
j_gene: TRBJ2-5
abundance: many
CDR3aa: CASSEKFWGRAETQYF
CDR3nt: TGTGCCAGCAGTGAAAAATTCTGGGGCCGGGCGGAGACCCAGTACTTC

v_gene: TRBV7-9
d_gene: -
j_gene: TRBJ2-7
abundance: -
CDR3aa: CASSLRLAEQYF
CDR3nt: TGTGCCAGCAGCCTCAGGCTAGCCGAGCAGTACTTC

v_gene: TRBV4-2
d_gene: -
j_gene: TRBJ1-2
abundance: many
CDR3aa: CASSHLGEDYGYTF
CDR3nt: TGTGCCAGCAGCCACCTTGGGGAAGACTATGGCTACACCTTC

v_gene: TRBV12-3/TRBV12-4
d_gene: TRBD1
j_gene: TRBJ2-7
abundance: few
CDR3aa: CASKPETGVVEQYF
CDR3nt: TGTGCCAGTAAACCCGAGACAGGGGTTGTCGAGCAGTACTTC

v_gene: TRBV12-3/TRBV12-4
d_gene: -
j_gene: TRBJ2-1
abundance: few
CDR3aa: CASSFAGVEQFF
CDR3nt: TGTGCCAGCAGTTTCGCTGGCGTGGAGCAGTTCTTC

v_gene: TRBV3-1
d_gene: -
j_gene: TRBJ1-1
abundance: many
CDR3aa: CASSQPGLGVSFF
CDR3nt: TGTGCCAGCAGCCAGCCGGGACTAGGCGTCTCTTTCTTT

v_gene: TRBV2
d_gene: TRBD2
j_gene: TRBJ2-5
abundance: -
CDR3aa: CASSVGTSIETQYF
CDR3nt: TGTGCCAGCAGTGTAGGGACTAGCATTGAGACCCAGTACTTC

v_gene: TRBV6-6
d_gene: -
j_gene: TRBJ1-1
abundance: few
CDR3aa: CASSYSGYEEGGTEAFF
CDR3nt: TGTGCCAGCAGTTACTCGGGGTATGAGGAGGGCGGCACTGAAGCTTTCTTT

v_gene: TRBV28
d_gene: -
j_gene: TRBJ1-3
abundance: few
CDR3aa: CASAGTERNTIYF
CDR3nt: TGTGCCAGCGCGGGCACAGAGAGAAACACCATATATTTT

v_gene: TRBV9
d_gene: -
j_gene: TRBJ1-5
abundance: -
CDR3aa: CASSVGGGAYQPQHF
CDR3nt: TGTGCCAGCAGCGTAGGGGGGGGGGCCTATCAGCCCCAGCATTTT

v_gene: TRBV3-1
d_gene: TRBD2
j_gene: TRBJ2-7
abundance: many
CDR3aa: CASSQLSSGSDYEQYF
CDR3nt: TGTGCCAGCAGCCAATTATCTAGCGGGAGTGACTACGAGCAGTACTTC

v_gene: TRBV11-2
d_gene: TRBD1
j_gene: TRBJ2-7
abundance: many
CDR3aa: CASSSSGTGLYEQYF
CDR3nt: TGTGCCAGCAGCTCCTCCGGGACAGGGCTCTACGAGCAGTACTTC

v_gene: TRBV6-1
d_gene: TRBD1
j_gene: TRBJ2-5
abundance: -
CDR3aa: CASSEIGDRPQETQYF
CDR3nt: TGTGCCAGCAGTGAAATCGGGGACAGGCCTCAAGAGACCCAGTACTTC

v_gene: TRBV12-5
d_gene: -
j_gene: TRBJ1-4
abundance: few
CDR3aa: CASGSGTDNEKLFF
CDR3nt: TGTGCTAGTGGTTCCGGGACGGATAATGAAAAACTGTTTTTT

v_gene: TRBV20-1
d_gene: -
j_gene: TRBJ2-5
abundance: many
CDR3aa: CSASKTAVGETQYF
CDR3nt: TGCAGTGCTAGTAAAACAGCGGTGGGGGAGACCCAGTACTTC

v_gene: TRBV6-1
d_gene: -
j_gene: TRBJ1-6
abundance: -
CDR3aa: CASSPPTHGGNNSPLHF
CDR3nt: TGTGCCAGCAGTCCCCCAACCCACGGAGGCAATAATTCACCCCTCCACTTT

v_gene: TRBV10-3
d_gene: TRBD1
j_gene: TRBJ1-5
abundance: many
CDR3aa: CAISESMSQGASGPQHF
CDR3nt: TGTGCCATCAGTGAGTCGATGTCTCAGGGGGCCTCAGGGCCCCAGCATTTT

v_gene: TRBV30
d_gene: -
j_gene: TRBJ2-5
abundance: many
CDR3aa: CAWSSESRETQYF
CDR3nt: TGTGCCTGGAGTAGCGAGAGCCGAGAGACCCAGTACTTC

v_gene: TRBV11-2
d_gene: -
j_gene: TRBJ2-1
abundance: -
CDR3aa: CSSSTGPGRNEQFF
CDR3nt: TGTTCCAGCAGCACTGGGCCGGGTAGGAATGAGCAGTTCTTC

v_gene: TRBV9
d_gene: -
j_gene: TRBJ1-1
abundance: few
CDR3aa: CASSLRINTEAFF
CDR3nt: TGTGCCAGCAGCCTCCGGATAAACACTGAAGCTTTCTTT

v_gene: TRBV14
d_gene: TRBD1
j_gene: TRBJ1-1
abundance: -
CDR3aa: CASSQGDSAFF
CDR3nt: TGTGCCAGCAGCCAAGGGGACAGTGCTTTCTTT

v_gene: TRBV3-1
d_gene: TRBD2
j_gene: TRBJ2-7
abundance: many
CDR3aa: CASSPAAGGPAYEQYF
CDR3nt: TGTGCCAGCAGCCCGGCGGCGGGAGGGCCCGCCTACGAGCAGTACTTC

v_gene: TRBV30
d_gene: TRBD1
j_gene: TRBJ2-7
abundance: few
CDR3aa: CAWSWSGGTYEQYF
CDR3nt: TGTGCCTGGAGTTGGTCAGGGGGTACGTACGAGCAGTACTTC

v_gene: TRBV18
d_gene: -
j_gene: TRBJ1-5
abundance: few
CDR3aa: CASSPPGGENQPQHF
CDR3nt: TGTGCCAGCTCACCACCGGGGGGGGAAAATCAGCCCCAGCATTTT

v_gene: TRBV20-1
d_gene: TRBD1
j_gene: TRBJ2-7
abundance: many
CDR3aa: CSGSRDSGYEQYF
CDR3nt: TGCTCCGGCAGCAGGGACAGTGGCTACGAGCAGTACTTC

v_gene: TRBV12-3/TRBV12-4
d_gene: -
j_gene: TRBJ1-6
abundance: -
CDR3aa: CASSLEVLGGGPLHF
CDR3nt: TGTGCCAGCAGTTTAGAGGTGCTAGGGGGTGGACCCCTCCACTTT

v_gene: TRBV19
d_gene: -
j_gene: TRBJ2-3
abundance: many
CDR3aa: CASSIWGTSTDTQYF
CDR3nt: TGTGCCAGTAGTATTTGGGGGACCAGCACAGATACGCAGTATTTT

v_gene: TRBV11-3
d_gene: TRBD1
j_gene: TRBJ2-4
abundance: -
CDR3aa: CASSTHRGLAKNIQHF
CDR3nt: TGTGCCAGCAGCACGCACAGGGGTCTAGCCAAAAACATTCAGCACTTC

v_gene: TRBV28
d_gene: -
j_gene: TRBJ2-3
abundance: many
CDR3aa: CASSEGSSPDTQYF
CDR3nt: TGTGCCAGCAGTGAGGGTAGTTCCCCAGATACGCAGTATTTT

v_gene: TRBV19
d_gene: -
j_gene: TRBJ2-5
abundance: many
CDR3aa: CASSKGGEETQYF
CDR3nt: TGTGCCAGTAGTAAGGGGGGAGAAGAGACCCAGTACTTC

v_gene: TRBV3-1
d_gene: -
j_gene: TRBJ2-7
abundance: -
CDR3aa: CASSLSWGIGTTYEQYF
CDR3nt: TGTGCCAGCAGCCTCTCCTGGGGAATCGGGACAACCTACGAGCAGTACTTC

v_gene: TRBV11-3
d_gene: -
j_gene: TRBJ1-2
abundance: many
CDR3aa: CASSLMEGNEYGYTF
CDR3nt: TGTGCCAGCAGCTTAATGGAGGGTAACGAATATGGCTACACCTTC

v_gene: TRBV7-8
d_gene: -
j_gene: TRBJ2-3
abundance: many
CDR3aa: CASSLGTPASTDTQYF
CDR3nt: TGTGCCAGCAGCTTAGGGACGCCCGCTAGCACAGATACGCAGTATTTT

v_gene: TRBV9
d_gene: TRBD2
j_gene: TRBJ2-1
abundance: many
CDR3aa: CASSVANPGLAGGHEQFF
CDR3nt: TGTGCCAGCAGCGTAGCCAATCCGGGACTAGCGGGAGGGCATGAGCAGTTCTTC